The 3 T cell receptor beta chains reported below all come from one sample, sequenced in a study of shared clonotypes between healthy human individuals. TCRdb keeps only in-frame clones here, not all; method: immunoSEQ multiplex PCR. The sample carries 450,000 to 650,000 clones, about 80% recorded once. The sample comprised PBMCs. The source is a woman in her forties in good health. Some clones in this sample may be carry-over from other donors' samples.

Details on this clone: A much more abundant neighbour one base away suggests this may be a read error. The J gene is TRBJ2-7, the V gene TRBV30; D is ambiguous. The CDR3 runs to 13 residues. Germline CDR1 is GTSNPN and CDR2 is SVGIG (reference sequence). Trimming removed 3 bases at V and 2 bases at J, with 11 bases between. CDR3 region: CAWSRYTPYEQYF. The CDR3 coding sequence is TGTGCCTGGAGCCGGTACACCCCCTACGAGCAGTACTTC.

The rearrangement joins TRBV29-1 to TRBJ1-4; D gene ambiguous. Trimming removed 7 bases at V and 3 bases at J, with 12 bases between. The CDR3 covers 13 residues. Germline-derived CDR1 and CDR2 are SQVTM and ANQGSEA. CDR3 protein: CSATEAANEKLFF. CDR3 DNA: TGCAGCGCCACAGAAGCAGCTAATGAAAAACTGTTTTTT. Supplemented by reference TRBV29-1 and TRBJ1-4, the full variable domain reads SAVISQKPSRDICQRGTSLTIQCQVDSQVTMMFWYRQQPGQSLTLIATANQGSEATYESGFVIDKFPISRPNLTFSTLTVSNMSPEDSSIYLCSATEAANEKLFFGSGTQLSVL.

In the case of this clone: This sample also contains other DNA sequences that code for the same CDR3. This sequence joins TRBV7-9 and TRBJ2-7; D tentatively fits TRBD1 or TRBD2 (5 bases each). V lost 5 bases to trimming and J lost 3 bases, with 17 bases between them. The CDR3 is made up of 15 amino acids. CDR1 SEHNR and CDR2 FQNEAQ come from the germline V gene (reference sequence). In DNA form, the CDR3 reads TGTGCCAGCAGCGCGCCGGGGCAGCCTTTCTACGAGCAGTACTTC. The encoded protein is CASSAPGQPFYEQYF.